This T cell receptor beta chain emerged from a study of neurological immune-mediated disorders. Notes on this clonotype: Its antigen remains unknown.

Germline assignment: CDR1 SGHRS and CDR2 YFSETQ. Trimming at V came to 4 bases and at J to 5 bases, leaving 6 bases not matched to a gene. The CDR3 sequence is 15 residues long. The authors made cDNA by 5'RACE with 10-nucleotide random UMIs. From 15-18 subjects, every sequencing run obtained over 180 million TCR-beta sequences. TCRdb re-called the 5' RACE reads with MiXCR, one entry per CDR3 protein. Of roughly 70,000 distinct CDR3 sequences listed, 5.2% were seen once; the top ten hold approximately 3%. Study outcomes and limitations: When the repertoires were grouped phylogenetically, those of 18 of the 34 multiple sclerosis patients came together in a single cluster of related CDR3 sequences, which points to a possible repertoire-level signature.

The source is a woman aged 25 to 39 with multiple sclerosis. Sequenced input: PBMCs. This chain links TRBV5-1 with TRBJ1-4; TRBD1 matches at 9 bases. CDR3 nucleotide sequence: TGCGCCAGCAGCCACGGGACAGGGAGGAATGAAAAACTGTTTTTT. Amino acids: CASSHGTGRNEKLFF.